The 31 T cell receptor beta chains given below trace back to one sample, sequenced in a study of post-analysis software for immune sequencing data. Study conclusions and caveats: There were five or six TRBV segments more frequent in patients than controls, and TRBV5-6, TRBV5-1 and TRBV20-1 were among them.

Researchers reported that TCR beta cDNA libraries carried unique molecular identifiers. MiXCR, applied by TCRdb to the PCR reads, yields one record per CDR3 protein. The sample carries 650,000 to 850,000 distinct CDR3 sequences, about 45% recorded once. These receptors have no identified antigens. Sequencing was performed on blood. These TCRs come from a girl aged 5 to 17 with multiple sclerosis.

This clonotype came up many times. The chain links TRBV7-2 to TRBJ2-5; D is unresolved. This CDR3 has 12 residues. Germline values: CDR1 SGHTA, CDR2 FQGNSA. The V and J ends lost 5 bases and 5 bases respectively, with 9 bases between them. CDR3 residues: CASSPSRETQYF. The CDR3, as DNA: TGTGCCAGCAGCCCTTCGCGGGAGACCCAGTACTTC. The full variable domain, with the rest looked up from reference TRBV7-2 and TRBJ2-5, is GAGVSQSPSNKVTEKGKDVELRCDPISGHTALYWYRQSLGQGLEFLIYFQGNSAPDKSGLPSDRFSAERTGGSVSTLTIQRTQQEDSAVYLCASSPSRETQYFGPGTRLLVL.

This rearrangement joins TRBV27 to TRBJ2-7, with 11 positions matching TRBD1. Germline V gene data show CDR1 as MNHEY and CDR2 as SMNVEV (reference sequence). V was clipped by 6 bases and J by 6 bases; unmatched bases: 10. The CDR3 runs to 15 residues. CDR3 coding DNA: TGTGCCAGCAGCCCCCCCTCGGGGACAGGGGGCGAGCAGTACTTC. Amino acids: CASSPPSGTGGEQYF.

About this clonotype: This may arise from a read error, as a much more abundant clone is one base away. The CDR3 DNA reads as TGCGCCAGCAGCCAAGGGCTAGCGGGAGGAGGGGAGACCCGGTACTTC. Protein sequence: CASSQGLAGGGETRYF. V usage is TRBV4-1 and J usage is TRBJ2-4; 11 nucleotides agree with TRBD2. With 1 base clipped from V and 15 bases from J, the junction kept 14 bases outside the gene matches. Germline CDR1 and CDR2: MGHRA and YSYEKL. This CDR3 is 16 amino acids long.

This clonotype was detected only a few times. V and J are TRBV7-9 and TRBJ2-7; a possible D gene is TRBD2 (6 bases). Germline V lookup: CDR1 SEHNR, CDR2 FQNEAQ (reference sequence). The CDR3 is 15 amino acids. Trimming removed 0 bases from V and 5 bases from J, with 14 bases in between. The CDR3 DNA reads as TGTGCCAGCAGCTTAGCGTTGGGCGGGGCCAACGAGCAGTACTTC. Translation: CASSLALGGANEQYF. Full variable domain (outside the CDR3, taken from reference TRBV7-9 and TRBJ2-7): DTGVSQNPRHKITKRGQNVTFRCDPISEHNRLYWYRQTLGQGPEFLTYFQNEAQLEKSRLLSDRFSAERPKGSFSTLEIQRTEQGDSAMYLCASSLALGGANEQYFGPGTRLTVT.

This clonotype was picked up a small number of times. CDR3 sequence: CSARDIEPDNEQFF. CDR3 bases: TGCAGTGCTAGAGATATAGAACCAGACAATGAGCAGTTCTTC. The genes are TRBV20-1 and TRBJ2-1; D not certain. Deletions cut 0 bases from V and 5 bases from J, with 11 bases between. The CDR3 runs to 14 residues. Germline CDR1 is DFQATT and CDR2 is SNEGSKA (reference sequence).

A few counts support this clonotype. The chain combines TRBV10-1 with TRBJ2-7; TRBD1 aligns across 10 bases. The DNA end favors TRBJ2-5, so the J call may be wrong. The CDR3 has 16 residues. The germline CDR1 and CDR2 sequences are WNHNN and SYGVQD (reference sequence). CDR3 sequence: CASSEPSGTGVETQYF. The CDR3, as DNA: TGCGCCAGCAGTGAGCCGTCCGGGACAGGGGTGGAGACCCAGTACTTC.

This clonotype has only a few counts. The rearrangement joins TRBV29-1 to TRBJ2-7; perhaps D is TRBD1 or TRBD2 (5 bases each). The V gene's germline CDR1 is SQVTM and CDR2 ANQGSEA. Trimming shortened V by 4 bases and J by 3 bases, and 13 bases separated the two germline ends. The length of the CDR3 is 13 residues. DNA of the CDR3: TGCAGCGTTGTGGGACCCCTGGGCTACGAGCAGTACTTC. Residues: CSVVGPLGYEQYF.

Worth noting for this clonotype: A single base separates this from a much larger clone, so it may be a read error. This chain connects TRBV4-3 to TRBJ2-5; TRBD2 aligns across 15 bases. The CDR3 length is 20 residues. Unmatched junction bases numbered 24, after V lost 5 bases and J lost 11 bases. The germline V gene has CDR1 LGHNA and CDR2 YSLEER. In DNA, the CDR3 is TGCGCCAGCAGCAACGATTTGGGACTAGCGGGAGGACCTGAGAGGTATGAGCAGTACTTC. This translates into CASSNDLGLAGGPERYEQYF.

The chain links TRBV5-1 to TRBJ2-3; D is undetermined. This CDR3 spans 17 amino acids. CDR1 SGHRS and CDR2 YFSETQ come from the germline V gene. V was shortened by 1 base and J by 0 bases, with 15 bases between the two germline ends. The CDR3 protein is CASSLTLRAASTDTQYF. CDR3 coding DNA: TGCGCCAGCAGCTTGACCCTAAGAGCAGCTAGCACAGATACGCAGTATTTT.

This clonotype was found a few times. The chain uses TRBV2 and TRBJ2-3; 9 nucleotides agree with TRBD2. The trim removed 1 base at V and 7 bases at J, leaving 12 bases unmatched. The CDR3 contains 17 residues. Germline CDR1 and CDR2: SNHLY and FYNNEI. CDR3 residues: CASSEEVGAGGRHTQYF. CDR3 in DNA: TGTGCCAGCAGTGAAGAAGTCGGCGCGGGAGGGCGGCATACGCAGTATTTT.

A single count supports this clonotype. V gene TRBV10-3 combines with J gene TRBJ2-7; 7 bases fit TRBD2. Germline V lookup: CDR1 ENHRY, CDR2 SYGVKD. With V trimmed by 3 bases and J by 2 bases, 10 bases remained unmatched. CDR3 length: 16 residues. The CDR3 DNA reads TGTGCCATCAGTGAAAGAGGGGCGGGAGCTGCCTACGAGCAGTACTTC. Translated: CAISERGAGAAYEQYF.

The chain is built from TRBV6-1 and TRBJ2-5; TRBD2 matches 9 bases. The J call could be wrong; TRBJ2-7 is a better fit for the DNA end. The CDR3 spans 15 residues. Germline V gene data show CDR1 as MNHNS and CDR2 as SASEGT. The CDR3 protein is CASSERVAGAYEQYF. CDR3 nucleotides: TGTGCCAGCAGTGAAAGGGTAGCGGGGGCCTACGAGCAGTACTTC.

The sample holds a few counts of this clonotype. The rearrangement uses TRBV7-9 and TRBJ2-3; TRBD2 agrees at 10 bases. Losses at the gene ends were 8 bases for V and 2 bases for J; bases not matched to a gene: 10. The CDR3 extends over 16 amino acids. The germline CDR1 and CDR2 sequences are SEHNR and FQNEAQ (reference sequence). The CDR3 DNA reads TGTGCCAGCGACCGAGCGGGAGGGCCGTACACAGATACGCAGTATTTT. It translates to CASDRAGGPYTDTQYF.

This chain joins TRBV29-1 and TRBJ2-5; TRBD1 is a possible D gene (5 bases). Gene TRBJ2-7 matches the end of the DNA better, so the J call may be wrong. There are 12 residues in the CDR3. Germline-derived CDR1 and CDR2 are SQVTM and ANQGSEA. The CDR3 DNA sequence: TGCAGCGTTGGACCCCAGGGTGCCGAGCAGTACTTC. Protein sequence: CSVGPQGAEQYF.

This clonotype was picked up a small number of times. The chain carries TRBV20-1 and TRBJ2-7, with D perhaps matching TRBD2 (6 bases). Trimming shortened V by 6 bases and J by 0 bases, and 15 bases separated the two germline ends. The V gene's germline CDR1 is DFQATT and CDR2 SNEGSKA (reference sequence). This CDR3 has 14 amino acids. CDR3 in amino acids: CSAPLAAYSYEQYF. The CDR3 nucleotides are TGCAGTGCACCCTTAGCGGCCTACTCCTACGAGCAGTACTTC.

The gene calls are TRBV6-1 and TRBJ1-5, with D unresolved. Germline CDR1 MNHNS, CDR2 SASEGT. V dropped 1 base and J dropped 5 bases, with 9 bases sitting between them. CDR3 length: 14 amino acids. The CDR3 sequence: CASSEGVWDQPQHF. The CDR3 DNA reads TGTGCCAGCAGTGAAGGTGTCTGGGATCAGCCCCAGCATTTT.

This chain's CDR3 is CSVAQQPGETQYF. CDR3 in DNA: TGCAGCGTTGCCCAACAGCCGGGGGAGACCCAGTACTTC. V usage is TRBV29-1 and J usage is TRBJ2-5; D is perhaps TRBD2 (5 bases). The CDR3 spans 13 residues. The ends were cut back, 4 bases at V and 5 bases at J, with 14 bases in the middle. Looked up from germline, CDR1 is SQVTM and CDR2 is ANQGSEA.

V gene TRBV7-9 combines with J gene TRBJ1-6; unclear D gene. V shed 7 bases and J shed 8 bases, with 18 bases lying between them. CDR3 length equals 15 residues. Per germline, CDR1 SEHNR and CDR2 FQNEAQ (reference sequence). The CDR3 nucleotides are TGTGCCAGCACCACCGTAGGGTCGGATCATTCACCCCTCCACTTT. It codes for CASTTVGSDHSPLHF.

This clonotype was detected a few times. The V gene is TRBV7-2, the J gene TRBJ2-7; TRBD2 might be the D (6 bases). The V gene lost 3 bases and the J gene lost 6 bases, with 15 bases spanning the gap. CDR3 length: 14 amino acids. Germline V gene sequence: CDR1 SGHTA, CDR2 FQGNSA. The CDR3 DNA sequence: TGTGCCAGCAGCTTTTACGGGAGAGCGTCCGAGCAGTACTTC. Its translation is CASSFYGRASEQYF.

This chain uses TRBV7-6 with TRBJ2-7; no reliable D call. From germline, CDR1 is SGHVS and CDR2 FNYEAQ. Trimming removed 5 bases from V and 1 base from J, with 12 bases in between. The CDR3 is 14 residues long. The CDR3 coding sequence is TGTGCCAGCAGCCTGACGGACGTTTCCTACGAGCAGTACTTC. This translates into CASSLTDVSYEQYF.

In this sample, this clonotype turned up a few times. This chain joins TRBV10-3 and TRBJ2-3, with D perhaps matching TRBD1 or TRBD2 (5 bases each). There are 16 residues in the CDR3. Germline V gene sequence: CDR1 ENHRY, CDR2 SYGVKD. The germline V and J ends were trimmed by 6 bases and 5 bases, with 21 bases remaining between them. The CDR3 DNA reads as TGTGCCATCAGCGAGAGGGGTGATAGCGAGAAAGATACGCAGTATTTT. This sequence encodes CAISERGDSEKDTQYF.

This clonotype was counted only a few times. The chain links TRBV20-1 to TRBJ1-2; TRBD1 agrees at 9 bases. The germline V gene has CDR1 DFQATT and CDR2 SNEGSKA (reference sequence). CDR3 length: 17 amino acids. V shed 5 bases, J shed 1 base, and the junction held 14 bases outside the gene matches. The CDR3 DNA is TGCAGTGCTCCATCACAGGGGGCCTCTGACAGTAACTATGGCTACACCTTC. Translated: CSAPSQGASDSNYGYTF.

The chain combines TRBV10-3 with TRBJ2-1, with 9 bases fitting TRBD2. The germline V gene encodes CDR1 ENHRY and CDR2 SYGVKD. The CDR3 length is 16 residues. Unmatched junction bases numbered 4, after V lost 2 bases and J lost 2 bases. DNA for the CDR3: TGTGCCATCAGTGAGGGGCTAGCGGGACCCTACAATGAGCAGTTCTTC. This translates into CAISEGLAGPYNEQFF.

This clonotype occurred a few times. The chain uses TRBV27 and TRBJ2-3; D is possibly TRBD2 (6 bases). The CDR3 loop spans 11 amino acids. Per the germline V gene, CDR1 is MNHEY and CDR2 is SMNVEV (reference sequence). V lost 10 bases, J lost 6 bases, and 11 bases lay in between. The CDR3 coding sequence is TGTGCCACCGCACGGGGGGATACGCAGTATTTT. As protein: CATARGDTQYF.

This clonotype was detected a few times. J is TRBJ2-7 and V is TRBV27; D possibly corresponds to TRBD1 (6 bases). The CDR3 contains 13 residues. With 7 bases removed from V and 5 bases from J, the gap between germline ends came to 15 bases. Germline CDR1 and CDR2: MNHEY and SMNVEV (reference sequence). In nucleotides, the CDR3 is TGTGCCAGCAAATACAGGGCCGGGAACGAGCAGTACTTC. It yields the protein CASKYRAGNEQYF.

The chain recombines TRBV10-1 with TRBJ2-3; D may be TRBD2 (5 bases). Germline assignment: CDR1 WNHNN and CDR2 SYGVQD (reference sequence). The CDR3 spans 13 residues. V dropped 6 bases and J dropped 9 bases, with 16 bases sitting between them. The CDR3 nucleotides are TGCGCCAGCAGGGAACGGACGGGAAGCACGCAGTATTTT. Translating gives CASRERTGSTQYF.

The chain has TRBV6-5 and TRBJ1-4; maybe TRBD1 (5 bases). CDR1 and CDR2 from the germline V gene are MNHEY and SVGAGI. The CDR3 runs to 14 residues. Trimming cost V 6 bases and J 7 bases, with 15 bases left between them. The chain's CDR3 is CASSWRGGTEKLFF. For the CDR3, the DNA is TGTGCCAGCAGCTGGAGGGGAGGGACTGAAAAACTGTTTTTT.

This sequence joins TRBV29-1 and TRBJ2-3; the match to TRBD2 covers 10 bases. V trimming: 6 bases; J trimming: 2 bases; junction bases outside the gene matches: 14. CDR1 and CDR2 from the germline V gene are SQVTM and ANQGSEA. The CDR3 is made up of 17 amino acids. The CDR3 DNA reads as TGCAGCGTGCCCGGCGGTTGGACTAGCGGTACCACAGATACGCAGTATTTT. Residues: CSVPGGWTSGTTDTQYF.

The rearrangement links TRBV6-5 to TRBJ2-3; TRBD2 is a possible D gene (6 bases). Trimming shortened V by 6 bases and J by 2 bases, and 12 bases separated the two germline ends. The CDR3 is made up of 14 amino acids. Per germline, CDR1 MNHEY and CDR2 SVGAGI. CDR3 in DNA: TGTGCCAGCAGAAAACGGGGGACCACAGATACGCAGTATTTT. Amino acid sequence: CASRKRGTTDTQYF.

This clonotype was counted a few times. This sequence joins TRBV20-1 and TRBJ2-1; weak D call: TRBD1 (6 bases). Trimming removed 5 bases at V and 10 bases at J, with 24 bases between. The germline V gene has CDR1 DFQATT and CDR2 SNEGSKA (reference sequence). The CDR3 has 15 amino acids. The CDR3 DNA reads TGCAGTGCTCACGACCCACAGGGTAGATCGCTGGAGCAGTTCTTC. Amino acid sequence: CSAHDPQGRSLEQFF.

The sample holds one count of this clonotype. This chain joins TRBV7-8 and TRBJ2-1, with 7 bases that match TRBD2. With the DNA end fitting TRBJ2-7 better, the J assignment may be wrong. CDR3 length: 16 residues. Germline CDR1 and CDR2: SGHVS and FQNEAQ. In nucleotides, the CDR3 is TGTGCCAGTAGCCCCCCTGGCGGGAGCTCCTACAATGAGCAGTACTTC. Translating it yields CASSPPGGSSYNEQYF.